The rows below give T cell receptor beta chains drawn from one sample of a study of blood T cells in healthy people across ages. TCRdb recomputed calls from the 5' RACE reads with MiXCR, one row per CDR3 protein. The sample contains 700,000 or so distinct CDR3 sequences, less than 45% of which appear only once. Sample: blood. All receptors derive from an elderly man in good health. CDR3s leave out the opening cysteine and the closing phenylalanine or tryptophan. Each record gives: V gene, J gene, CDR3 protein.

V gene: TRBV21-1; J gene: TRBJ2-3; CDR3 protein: ASSRLLSGGAQDTQY
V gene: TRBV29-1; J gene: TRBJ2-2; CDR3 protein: SVLGQGKTGELF
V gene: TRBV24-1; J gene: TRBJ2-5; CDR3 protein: ATSDNTGGMETQY
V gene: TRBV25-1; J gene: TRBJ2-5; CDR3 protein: ASSGEETQY
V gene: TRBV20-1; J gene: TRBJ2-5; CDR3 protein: SARDPRGRGETQY
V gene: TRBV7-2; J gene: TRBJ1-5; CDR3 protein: ASSLGPNQPQH
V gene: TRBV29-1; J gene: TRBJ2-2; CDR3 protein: SVVGQGYTGELF
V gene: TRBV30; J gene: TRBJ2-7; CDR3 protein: AWSKRWGPYEQY
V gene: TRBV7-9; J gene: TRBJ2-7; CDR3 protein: ASSSDGQKGYEQY
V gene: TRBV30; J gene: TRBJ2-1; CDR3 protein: ACLKNPSYNEQF
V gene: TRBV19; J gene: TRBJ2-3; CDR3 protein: ASSKTGGRVPGTDTQY
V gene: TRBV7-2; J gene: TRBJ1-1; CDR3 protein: ASSLAQVGRDTEAF
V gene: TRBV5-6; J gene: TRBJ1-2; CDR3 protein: ASSLMIGMGSGYT
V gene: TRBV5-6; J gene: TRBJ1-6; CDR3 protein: ASSFGSGKRYSPLH
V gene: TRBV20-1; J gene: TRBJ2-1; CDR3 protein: SALAPRANNEQF
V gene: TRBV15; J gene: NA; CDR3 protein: ATSRERKTQY
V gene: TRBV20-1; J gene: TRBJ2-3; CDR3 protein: SAYWTSGGTDTQY
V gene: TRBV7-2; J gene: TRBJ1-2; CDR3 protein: ASSFEALGYGYT
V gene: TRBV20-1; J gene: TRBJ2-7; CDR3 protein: SARDRRYEQY
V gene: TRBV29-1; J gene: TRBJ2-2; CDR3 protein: SVGGGGQNTGELF
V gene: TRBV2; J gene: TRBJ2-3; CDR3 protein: ASARQGLTSTDTQY